This entry features one T cell receptor (beta chain) sequence. Antigen specificity is unknown. This entry is derived from a study of T cell responses to AZD1222 COVID-19 vaccine. Whole-study results and caveats: Spike-spanning, vaccine-associated CD4 TCRs were dominant at 160-218 and 743-854. Close to half of spike-specific TCRs reportedly recognize unmutated variant regions.

This CDR3 region has 16 residues. The repertoire was sequenced with immunoSEQ multiplex PCR; TCRdb's copy has only in-frame clones and lacks some. Of tens of thousands of clones listed, approximately 87% are singletons. This receptor was taken from an adult who received the AZD1222 COVID-19 vaccine. Material: peripheral blood, obtained 28 days after the second AZD1222 dose. The rearrangement joins TRBV21-1 to TRBJ1-2. TRBV21-1 is labeled a pseudogene. The CDR3 DNA reads as TGTGCCAGCAGCCCCCGGGACGGGGGGCGAGGCTATGGCTACACCTTC. Protein product: CASSPRDGGRGYGYTF.